This T cell receptor beta chain originates from a study of cytomegalovirus exposure and HLA in healthy donors. The sample holds a few counts of this clone. Primers included in the PCR were 60 Vbeta and 13 Jbeta primers. The protocol was immunoSEQ multiplex PCR, while the TCRdb copy is restricted to in-frame clones and leaves out a portion. The table records about 94,000 clones, roughly 72% of them present only once. Donors sampled were nominally healthy, though unrecorded immune exposures were likely. Material: PBMCs. The source is a man aged 25 to 40 in good health and CMV-seropositive.

CDR3 residues: CASSLPTAGNEQFF. The CDR3 bases are TGTGCCAGTTCCCTCCCTACAGCTGGCAATGAGCAGTTCTTC. The chain employs TRBV25-1 and TRBJ2-1; no firm D call. The V gene lost 9 bases and the J gene lost 6 bases, with 18 bases spanning the gap. The CDR3 has 14 amino acids. Germline lookup yields CDR1 MGHDK and CDR2 SYGVNS.